This T cell receptor (beta chain) comes out of a study of shared clonotypes between healthy human individuals. The germline V gene encodes CDR1 LGHNT and CDR2 FRNRAP. V lost 3 bases to trimming and J lost 0 bases, with 14 bases between them. The CDR3 extends over 16 amino acids. Produced via immunoSEQ multiplex PCR; TCRdb's table is partial and in-frame only. The table lists millions of clones, approximately 90% of them singletons, with under 0.15% in the top ten. The sequencing input was naive CD4+ T cells sorted from blood. Described subset: CD45RA+ positively selected. The TCR sequence derives from a man younger than 30 in good health. The chain links TRBV12-5 to TRBJ1-1; maybe TRBD1 (5 bases). The CDR3 reads CASGLILGQMNTEAFF. CDR3 nucleotide sequence: TGTGCTAGTGGTTTAATTTTGGGGCAGATGAACACTGAAGCTTTCTTT.